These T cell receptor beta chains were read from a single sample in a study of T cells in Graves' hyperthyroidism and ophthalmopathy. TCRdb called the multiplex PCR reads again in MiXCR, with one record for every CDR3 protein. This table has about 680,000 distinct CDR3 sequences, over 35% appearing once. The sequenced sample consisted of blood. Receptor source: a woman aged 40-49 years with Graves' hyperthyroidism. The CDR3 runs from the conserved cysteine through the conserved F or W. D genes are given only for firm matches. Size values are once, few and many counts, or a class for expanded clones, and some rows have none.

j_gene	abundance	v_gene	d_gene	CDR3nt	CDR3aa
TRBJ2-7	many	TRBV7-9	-	TGTGCCAGCAGCCCGCTTCGGACGCGGACGGAGAGTGACTACGAGCAGTACTTC	CASSPLRTRTESDYEQYF
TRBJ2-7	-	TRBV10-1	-	TGCGCCAGCAGTGAAGGTAGCAGGACAGCCTACGAGCAGTACTTC	CASSEGSRTAYEQYF
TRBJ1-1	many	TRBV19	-	TGTGCCAGTAGTACCAGCGTCGAAGCTTTCTTT	CASSTSVEAFF
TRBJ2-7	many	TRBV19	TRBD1	TGTGCCAGTAGTGCCCGGGACAGGGCATCTGCCTCCTACGAGCAGTACTTC	CASSARDRASASYEQYF
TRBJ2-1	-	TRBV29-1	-	TGCAGCGTTACTCGGAATGAGCAGTTCTTC	CSVTRNEQFF
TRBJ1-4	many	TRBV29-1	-	TGCAGCGTTGTCAAAGGGATTAATGAAAAACTGTTTTTT	CSVVKGINEKLFF
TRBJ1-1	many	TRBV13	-	TGTGCCAGCAGTCCAAGGTCGGGCACTGAAGCTTTCTTT	CASSPRSGTEAFF
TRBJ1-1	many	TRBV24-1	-	TGTGCCACCAGTGATGAGGCAGGGAGGGAAGCTTTCTTT	CATSDEAGREAFF
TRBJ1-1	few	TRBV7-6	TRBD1	TGTGCCAGCAGCTCGCCCGGGACAGGGGCGGGAGCTTTCTTT	CASSSPGTGAGAFF
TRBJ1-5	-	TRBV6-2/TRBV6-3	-	TGTGCCAGCAGTTACTCGGCTTCACAGGGCAATCAGCCCCAGCATTTT	CASSYSASQGNQPQHF
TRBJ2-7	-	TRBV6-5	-	TGTGCCGGCAGTTACGTTCTTCCGGTGAACCAGTACTTC	CAGSYVLPVNQYF
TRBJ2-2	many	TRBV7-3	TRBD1	TGTGCCAGCAGCCCCTGGACAGGGTCGAACACCGGGGAGCTGTTTTTT	CASSPWTGSNTGELFF
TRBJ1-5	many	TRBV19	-	TGTGCCAGTAGTAAGGTCCTAAAGGGTCAGCCCCAGCATTTT	CASSKVLKGQPQHF
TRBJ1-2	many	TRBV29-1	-	TGCAGCGGGGGCGACTATGGCTACACCTTC	CSGGDYGYTF
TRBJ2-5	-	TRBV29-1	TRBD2	TGCAGCGGGGGACTAGCGGGGGGGCAAGAGACCCAGTACTTC	CSGGLAGGQETQYF
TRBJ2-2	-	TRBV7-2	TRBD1	TGTGCTAGCAGCTCGACCGGGACAGGGAGCACCGGGGAGCTGTTTTTT	CASSSTGTGSTGELFF
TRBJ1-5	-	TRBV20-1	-	TGCAGTGCTCAGGCCGGGGGCAGCCAGCCCCAGCATTTT	CSAQAGGSQPQHF
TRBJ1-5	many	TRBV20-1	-	TGCAGTGCTAGACACGGGACCAATCAGCCCCAGCATTTT	CSARHGTNQPQHF
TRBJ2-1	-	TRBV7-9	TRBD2	TGTGCCAGCAGCCGGACTAGCGGGAGTGGTGGTGAGCAGTTCTTC	CASSRTSGSGGEQFF
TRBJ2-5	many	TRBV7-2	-	TGTGCCAGCAGCTTGAAGGCGTGGGAGACCCAGTACTTC	CASSLKAWETQYF
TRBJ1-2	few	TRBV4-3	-	TGCGCCAGCAGCCAAGATAACAGGGAAGGCTACACCTTC	CASSQDNREGYTF
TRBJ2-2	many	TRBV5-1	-	TGCGCCAGCAGCTTGGATCAGCTTGGGGAGCTGTTTTTT	CASSLDQLGELFF
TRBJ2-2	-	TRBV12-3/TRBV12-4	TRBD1	TGTGCCAGCAGAGGACAGGGCGCAAGCACCGGGGAGCTGTTTTTT	CASRGQGASTGELFF
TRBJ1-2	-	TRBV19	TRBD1	TGTGCCAGTAGTAATAGTGCGACAGGGGGATATGGCTACACCTTC	CASSNSATGGYGYTF
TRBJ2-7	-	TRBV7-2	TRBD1	TGTGCCAGCAGCCTGGACAGGGGGCTCAGGCCCCGCTCCTACGAGCAGTACTTC	CASSLDRGLRPRSYEQYF
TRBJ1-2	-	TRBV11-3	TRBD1	TGTGCCAGCAGCTCCGAAGGGGACAGGGTGTGGGGCTACACCTTC	CASSSEGDRVWGYTF
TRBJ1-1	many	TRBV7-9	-	TGTGCCAGCAGCAGAGAGGGGATCACTGAAGCTTTCTTT	CASSREGITEAFF
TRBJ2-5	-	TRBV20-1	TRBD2	TGCAGTGCTATGGGGCTAGCGGGGCCCTACCAAGAGACCCAGTACTTC	CSAMGLAGPYQETQYF
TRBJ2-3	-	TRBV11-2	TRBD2	TGTGCCAGCAACAAACAAACCGGGACTAGCGTACGGGATACGCAGTATTTT	CASNKQTGTSVRDTQYF
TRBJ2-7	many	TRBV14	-	TGTGCCAGCAGCCAAGGACTAGGTGTAACCTACGAGCAGTACTTC	CASSQGLGVTYEQYF
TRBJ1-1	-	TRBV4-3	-	TGCGCCAGCAGCCAAGAAGAGGAGAACACTGAAGCTTCCTTT	CASSQEEENTEASF
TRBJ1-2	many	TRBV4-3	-	TGCGCCAGCAGCCAAGGGGTAAGGGTCCTCCCCCATGGCTACACCTTC	CASSQGVRVLPHGYTF
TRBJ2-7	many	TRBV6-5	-	TGTGCCAGCAGTTACGAGAGGCAGGGCCACGAGCAGTACTTC	CASSYERQGHEQYF
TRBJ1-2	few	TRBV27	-	TGTGCCAGCAGATCAGGGTTGGAGAACTATGGCTACACCTTC	CASRSGLENYGYTF
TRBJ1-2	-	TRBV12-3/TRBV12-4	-	TGTGCCAGCAGTTTCGCCAGCGAGGGGTATGGCTACACCTTC	CASSFASEGYGYTF
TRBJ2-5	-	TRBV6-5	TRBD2	TGTGCCAGCAGTTACGGACTAGCGGGGGGAAAAGAGACCCAGTACTTC	CASSYGLAGGKETQYF
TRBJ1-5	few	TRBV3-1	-	TGTGCCAGCAGCCAAGCAGGGGCCCTCCATCAGCCCCAGCATTTT	CASSQAGALHQPQHF
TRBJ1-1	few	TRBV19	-	TGTGCCAGTTGGGGGGGCCGTGCAACTACTCTTGAAGCTTTCTTT	CASWGGRATTLEAFF
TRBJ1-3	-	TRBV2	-	TGTGCCAGCAGTTACCTCCCAGGGACTCTCTCTGGAAACACCATATATTTT	CASSYLPGTLSGNTIYF
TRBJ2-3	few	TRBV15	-	TGTGCCACCAGCAGTAGCAGCACAGATACGCAGTATTTT	CATSSSSTDTQYF
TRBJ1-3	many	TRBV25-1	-	TGTGCCAGCAGTCGAAACGGGGAGGGGGTAGGAAACACCATATATTTT	CASSRNGEGVGNTIYF
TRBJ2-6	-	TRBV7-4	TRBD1	TGTGCCAGCAGCTTAAAGCGTCTAGTCGGGACAGGGTACGGGGCCAACGTCCTGACTTTC	CASSLKRLVGTGYGANVLTF
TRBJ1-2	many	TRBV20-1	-	TGCAGTGCTAGAGATATGAACTATGGCTACACCTTC	CSARDMNYGYTF
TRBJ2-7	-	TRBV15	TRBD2	TGTGCCACCAGCAGAGGTTCTAGCGGGAAGAAATTTTACGAGCAGTACTTC	CATSRGSSGKKFYEQYF
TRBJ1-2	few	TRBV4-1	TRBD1	TGCGCCAGCAGCCAGGGGACAGGGGGCTACTATGGCTACACCTTC	CASSQGTGGYYGYTF
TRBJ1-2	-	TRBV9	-	TGTGCCAGCAGCGTAAATTCCCCGGGACGGGGAGATGGCTACACCTTC	CASSVNSPGRGDGYTF
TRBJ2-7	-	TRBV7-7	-	TGTGCTAGCCCCCCCGGGAGCTCCTACGAGCAGTACTTC	CASPPGSSYEQYF
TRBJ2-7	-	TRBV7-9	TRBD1	TGTGCCAGCAGCTTAGGGGGACAGGGTTCAATATACGAGCAGTACTTC	CASSLGGQGSIYEQYF
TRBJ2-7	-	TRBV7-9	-	TGTGCCAGCAGCTACAGGGTTAGCTCCTACGAGCAGTACTTC	CASSYRVSSYEQYF
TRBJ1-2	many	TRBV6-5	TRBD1	TGTGCCAGCAGTTCGGGACAGGGGGCGACGTTTGGCTACACCTTC	CASSSGQGATFGYTF
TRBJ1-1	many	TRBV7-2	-	TGTGCCAGCAGCCGCCCCGGTGTCGGTGAAGCTTTCTTT	CASSRPGVGEAFF
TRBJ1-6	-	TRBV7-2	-	TGTGCCAGCAGCCAGGGTACAGGGCGTAGAAATTCACCCCTCCACTTT	CASSQGTGRRNSPLHF
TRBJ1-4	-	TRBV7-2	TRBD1	TGTGCCAGCAGCCCCCGGACAGGGTACAATGAAAAACTGTTTTTT	CASSPRTGYNEKLFF